This TCR beta chain was observed in a study of T cell repertoires in cytomegalovirus infection. The wider study: Newly reported HLA-C-restricted and thoroughly characterized HLA-B-restricted CMV epitopes were employed. Matching HLA type, along with CMV infection, was indicated by public TCR beta signatures. Study-wide findings and caveats: Predominance within the ex vivo response was attributable to HLA-C-restricted CMV-specific TCR beta clonotypes.

TCRdb redid the calling of the reads with MiXCR, one entry per CDR3 protein. The sample lists around 300,000 distinct CDR3 sequences; 25% were seen once. To note about this clonotype: Its matching antigen is unknown.

CDR1 and CDR2 (germline): SGHAT, FQNNGV. V was shortened by 4 bases and J by 9 bases, with 21 bases between the two germline ends. This CDR3 has 15 residues. Sequenced material: cultured PBMCs, taken from culture after CMV antigen stimulation. The TCR comes from a human donor in good health (CMV status not recorded). Some clones in this sample may be carry-over from other donors' samples. The J gene is TRBJ2-5, the V gene TRBV11-2; the D gene is possibly TRBD1 (7 bases). As DNA, the CDR3 is TGTGCCAGCAGCTCGTCAGGAGGGGGCGGAGCGGCCCAGTACTTC. Amino acids: CASSSSGGGGAAQYF. Variable domain in full (rest from reference TRBV11-2 and TRBJ2-5): EAGVAQSPRYKIIEKRQSVAFWCNPISGHATLYWYQQILGQGPKLLIQFQNNGVVDDSQLPKDRFSAERLKGVDSTLKIQPAKLEDSAVYLCASSSSGGGGAAQYFGPGTRLLVL.